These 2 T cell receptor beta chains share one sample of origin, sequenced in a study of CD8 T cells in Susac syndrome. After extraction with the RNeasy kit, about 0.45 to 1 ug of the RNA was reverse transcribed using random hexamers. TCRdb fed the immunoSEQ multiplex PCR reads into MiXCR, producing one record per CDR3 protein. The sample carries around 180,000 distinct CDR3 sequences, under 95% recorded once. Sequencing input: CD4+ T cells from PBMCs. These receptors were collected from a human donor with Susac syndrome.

CDR3 protein: CAIRRSGPEEKLFF. Here the CDR3 DNA reads TGTGCCATCAGGCGGTCAGGTCCGGAGGAAAAACTGTTTTTT. The V and J genes are TRBV10-3 and TRBJ1-4, with no clear D. The CDR3 is 14 amino acids. Germline CDR1 and CDR2: ENHRY and SYGVKD. V dropped 6 bases and J dropped 8 bases, with 16 bases sitting between them.

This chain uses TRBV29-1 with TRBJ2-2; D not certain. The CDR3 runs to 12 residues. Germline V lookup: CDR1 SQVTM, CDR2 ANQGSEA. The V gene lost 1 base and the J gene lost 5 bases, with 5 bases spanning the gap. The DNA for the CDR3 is TGCAGCGTTGAAGGGAGAACCGGGGAGCTGTTTTTT. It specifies CSVEGRTGELFF.